This is a list of T cell receptor beta chains from one sample in a study of Ad26.COV2.S vaccination and SARS-CoV-2 variants. Generated by immunoSEQ multiplex PCR, the TCRdb table keeps only in-frame clones and is missing some. The sample lists around 450,000 clones, 80% to 90% occurring once. The sample here was peripheral blood, taken in a trial of Ad26.COV2.S vaccine versus placebo. The origin of the receptors is a person aged 18-60 years who received the Ad26.COV2.S COVID-19 vaccine or a placebo. Both conserved end residues are part of each CDR3. The D gene is left open where the match is weak. Some rows have no size entry. The others give once, few or many, or a class for an expanded clone.

CDR3 DNA | CDR3 protein | V gene | clone size | D gene | J gene
TGTGCCAGCAGCTTAACGCCTCGGGACACCAACTACGAGCAGTACTTC | CASSLTPRDTNYEQYF | TRBV7-3 | NA | NA | TRBJ2-7
TGTGCCAGCAGCCAAGATGGAGGGCTGAGGAACACTGAAGCTTTCTTT | CASSQDGGLRNTEAFF | TRBV4-2 | NA | NA | TRBJ1-1
TGTGCCAGCAGCTTTACTGCAGGGGAACCTTTCTTT | CASSFTAGEPFF | TRBV7-9 | NA | NA | TRBJ1-1
TGTGCCAGCAGCCCAGGAATTTATGGCTACACCTTC | CASSPGIYGYTF | TRBV6-2/TRBV6-3 | once | NA | TRBJ1-2
TGTGCCAGCAGCCTAGCGGGAGGAACCGGGGAGCTGTTTTTT | CASSLAGGTGELFF | TRBV9 | NA | TRBD2 | TRBJ2-2
TGTGCCAGCTCACCAGACAGGGCCCTTTACAATGAGCAGTTCTTC | CASSPDRALYNEQFF | TRBV18 | NA | TRBD1 | TRBJ2-1
TGCGCCAGCAGTCAGTCCAGGACCAGCAATGAAAAACTGTTTTTT | CASSQSRTSNEKLFF | TRBV23-1 | once | NA | TRBJ1-4
TGTGCCCTACGGCGGGGGGCAACTAATGAAAAACTGTTTTTT | CALRRGATNEKLFF | TRBV28 | NA | NA | TRBJ1-4
TGTGCCAGCAGTCCGGGACACCTGAATGGAGAGACCCAGTACTTC | CASSPGHLNGETQYF | TRBV28 | once | NA | TRBJ2-5
TGTGCCTGGAGTGTTACGCCGGGCCGGCGGCCAAACATTCAGTACTTC | CAWSVTPGRRPNIQYF | TRBV30 | NA | NA | TRBJ2-4
TGTGCCAGCAGCCACGGAGGACTAGCGGATTACTCGGAGACCCAGTACTTC | CASSHGGLADYSETQYF | TRBV7-9 | NA | TRBD2 | TRBJ2-5
TGCAGTGCTAGTCGCGGGAGTTGGTCCTACAATGAGCAGTTCTTC | CSASRGSWSYNEQFF | TRBV20-1 | NA | TRBD2 | TRBJ2-1
TGTGCCAGCAGCTCCGTGCTACACAATGAGCAGTTCTTC | CASSSVLHNEQFF | TRBV7-6 | NA | NA | TRBJ2-1
TGTGCCAGCAGCTTAGGGGGGACTAGCGACGAGCAGTACTTC | CASSLGGTSDEQYF | TRBV7-9 | NA | TRBD2 | TRBJ2-7
TGTGCCAGCAGTTACCAAACGGGCGGGGAAGCAGATACGCAGTATTTT | CASSYQTGGEADTQYF | TRBV6-5 | NA | NA | TRBJ2-3
TGTGCCAGCAGCTTAGCACTAGCGGGGAATGAGCAGTTCTTC | CASSLALAGNEQFF | TRBV7-2 | NA | TRBD2 | TRBJ2-1
TGTGCCAGCGGCGCCACAGGGAATCAGCCCCAGCATTTT | CASGATGNQPQHF | TRBV27 | NA | NA | TRBJ1-5
TGTGCCAGCAGAACCCTCCCCGGGAGGACAGTTTATAGCAATCAGCCCCAGCATTTT | CASRTLPGRTVYSNQPQHF | TRBV28 | NA | NA | TRBJ1-5
TGTGCCAGCAGTCCGGACTGGAAATACAATGAGCAGTTCTTC | CASSPDWKYNEQFF | TRBV7-9 | NA | NA | TRBJ2-1
TGTGCCAGCAGTGAATCCCGCAGGGTGGGGTTGGTGAGCACAGATACGCAGTATTTT | CASSESRRVGLVSTDTQYF | TRBV6-1 | once | NA | TRBJ2-3
TGTGCCAGCAGCGTGGGACAGGACTACGAGCAGTACTTC | CASSVGQDYEQYF | TRBV9 | NA | TRBD1 | TRBJ2-7
TGTGCCAGCGAGGGACAGAGGTACTATGGCTACACCTTC | CASEGQRYYGYTF | TRBV2 | NA | TRBD1 | TRBJ1-2
TGTGCCACCAGAGATAGCGGGAGAGGCGAGACCCAGTACTTC | CATRDSGRGETQYF | TRBV24-1 | NA | TRBD2 | TRBJ2-5
TGTGCCAGCAGTGAAGGGGACGGGAACAATCAGCCCCAGCATTTT | CASSEGDGNNQPQHF | TRBV6-1 | once | NA | TRBJ1-5
TGTGCCAGCAGCCTGCCGGTTGGCGGGGGGAGGTTGCGGGAGCAGTACTTC | CASSLPVGGGRLREQYF | TRBV5-6 | NA | TRBD2 | TRBJ2-7
TGTGCCAGCAGCCAATCCGGGGTTTTAAACTACGAGCAGTACTTC | CASSQSGVLNYEQYF | TRBV4-2 | NA | NA | TRBJ2-7
TGTGCCAGCAGCCCCCCGCGCGCCCTCTCTAGCACAGATACGCAGTATTTT | CASSPPRALSSTDTQYF | TRBV3-1/TRBV3-2 | NA | NA | TRBJ2-3
TGTGCCAGCAGCTGGAGGCGGGGGGAAATCTACGAGCAGTACTTC | CASSWRRGEIYEQYF | TRBV7-2 | NA | TRBD2 | TRBJ2-7
TGTGCCAGCAGCACCGGGACTAGCGGGGGGGGTACCGGGGAGCTGTTTTTT | CASSTGTSGGGTGELFF | TRBV5-4 | NA | TRBD2 | TRBJ2-2
TGTGCCAGCAGCCCTGTGGGCGTCGACAGGGCAAACACCGGGGAGCTGTTTTTT | CASSPVGVDRANTGELFF | TRBV7-3 | NA | TRBD1 | TRBJ2-2
TGTGCCACACACACCGGGACAGGGGTTACCGGGGAGCTGTTTTTT | CATHTGTGVTGELFF | TRBV6-6 | NA | TRBD1 | TRBJ2-2
TGTGCCAGCAGCCGGGGACAGGGGATTTCAGATTCACCCCTCCACTTT | CASSRGQGISDSPLHF | TRBV7-9 | NA | TRBD1 | TRBJ1-6
TGTGCCAGCAGGGGTTCAGATACGCAGTATTTT | CASRGSDTQYF | TRBV2 | NA | NA | TRBJ2-3
TGTGCCAGCTCCTGGGGACTGCAAGGAGACACCGGGGAGCTGTTTTTT | CASSWGLQGDTGELFF | TRBV7-9 | NA | NA | TRBJ2-2
TGTGCCAGCAGCGCGGGACAGATTAACACTGAAGCTTTCTTT | CASSAGQINTEAFF | TRBV9 | NA | TRBD1 | TRBJ1-1